These 11 T cell receptor beta chains were sequenced from one sample in a study of shared clonotypes between healthy human individuals. Generated by immunoSEQ multiplex PCR, the TCRdb table keeps only in-frame clones and is missing some. The sample records 2 million to 3 million clones, more than 85% being singletons. Sequencing was performed on naive CD4+ T cells from PBMCs. The sample's subset: CD45RA+ positively selected. These receptors came from a man aged 18 to 29 in good health. Some clones in this sample may be carry-over from other donors' samples.

This chain uses TRBV7-2 with TRBJ2-1; a possible D gene is TRBD1 (5 bases). The CDR3 has 12 residues. CDR1 SGHTA and CDR2 FQGNSA come from the germline V gene. V was trimmed by 7 bases and J by 4 bases, leaving 8 bases between them. CDR3 nucleotide sequence: TGTGCCAGCAAAGACAGATACAATGAGCAGTTCTTC. Its translation is CASKDRYNEQFF.

This clone was counted a single time. The J gene is TRBJ1-2, the V gene TRBV5-1; D perhaps matches TRBD1 (6 bases). The CDR3 covers 12 residues. V was clipped by 10 bases and J by 4 bases, with 14 bases between them. CDR1 and CDR2 (germline): SGHRS, YFSETQ. The DNA for the CDR3 is TGCGCCTCAGCAGGGGAGGGCTATGGCTACACCTTC. It is translated as CASAGEGYGYTF.

In its sample, this clone was seen a few times. The genes are TRBV10-1 and TRBJ1-1; D is perhaps TRBD1 (5 bases). V lost 7 bases to trimming and J lost 0 bases, with 9 bases between them. This CDR3 is built from 13 residues. In germline, CDR1 is WNHNN, CDR2 SYGVQD (reference sequence). CDR3 sequence (DNA): TGCGCCAGCACGAGGGACCTGAACACTGAAGCTTTCTTT. Its protein product is CASTRDLNTEAFF.

The chain couples TRBV6-5 to TRBJ2-2; TRBD2 might be the D (6 bases). V lost 4 bases to trimming and J lost 1 base, with 10 bases between them. The CDR3 extends over 15 amino acids. From germline, CDR1 is MNHEY and CDR2 SVGAGI. CDR3 protein: CASSWGDLNTGELFF. In DNA form, the CDR3 reads TGTGCCAGCAGTTGGGGGGACCTGAACACCGGGGAGCTGTTTTTT.

This clone was seen a few times. The chain uses TRBV5-1 and TRBJ1-1; the D is unclear. The germline V gene encodes CDR1 SGHRS and CDR2 YFSETQ. The length of the CDR3 is 12 residues. Trimming cost V 5 bases and J 3 bases, with 8 bases left between them. As DNA, the CDR3 is TGCGCCAGCAGTAAGGCAGACACTGAAGCTTTCTTT. It translates to CASSKADTEAFF. Full variable domain (rest looked up from reference TRBV5-1 and TRBJ1-1): KAGVTQTPRYLIKTRGQQVTLSCSPISGHRSVSWYQQTPGQGLQFLFEYFSETQRNKGNFPGRFSGRQFSNSRSEMNVSTLELGDSALYLCASSKADTEAFFGQGTRLTVV.

The CDR3 sequence: CASSPQGVSEKLFF. CDR3 DNA sequence: TGTGCCAGCTCACCACAGGGAGTAAGTGAAAAACTGTTTTTT. The genes are TRBV18 and TRBJ1-4; D is unclear. V gave up 1 base and J gave up 7 bases, with 10 bases separating them. Germline V gene sequence: CDR1 KGHSH, CDR2 LQKENI. This CDR3 comprises 14 residues.

This rearrangement joins TRBV10-3 to TRBJ2-1; tentatively, D is TRBD2 (6 bases). V was cut by 0 bases and J by 5 bases, with 17 bases left in between. The CDR3 extends over 17 amino acids. Looked up from germline, CDR1 is ENHRY and CDR2 is SYGVKD. CDR3 sequence: CAISESSPGSVNNEQFF. For the CDR3, the DNA is TGTGCCATCAGTGAGTCGAGTCCCGGGAGTGTCAACAATGAGCAGTTCTTC.

The chain recombines TRBV5-4 with TRBJ2-7; TRBD2 agrees at 11 bases. Germline trimming cut 0 bases from V and 5 bases from J; bases unmatched to any gene: 10. The CDR3 runs 17 residues. Germline CDR1 is SGHNT and CDR2 is YYREEE (reference sequence). The CDR3 sequence is CASSLAGLAGGVHEQYF. The CDR3 DNA sequence: TGTGCCAGCAGCTTGGCGGGGCTAGCGGGAGGTGTCCACGAGCAGTACTTC.

This sequence joins TRBV30 and TRBJ1-1, with a tentative D call TRBD1 (5 bases). Trimming removed 7 bases from V and 4 bases from J, with 16 bases in between. The CDR3 covers 13 residues. The germline V gene encodes CDR1 GTSNPN and CDR2 SVGIG (reference sequence). The CDR3 nucleotides read TGTGCCTCTCTTGGGACCGAAGGCACTGAAGCTTTCTTT. Protein product: CASLGTEGTEAFF.

The chain combines TRBV18 with TRBJ2-2; D remains unclear. Per germline, CDR1 KGHSH and CDR2 LQKENI. The CDR3 totals 12 residues. V was trimmed by 6 bases and J by 6 bases, leaving 8 bases between them. The CDR3 spells CASSSYPGELFF. CDR3 bases: TGTGCCAGCTCTTCCTATCCCGGGGAGCTGTTTTTT.

V and J are TRBV19 and TRBJ1-1; D gene ambiguous. The CDR3 sequence is 13 residues long. Germline V gives CDR1 LNHDA, CDR2 SQIVND (reference sequence). V gave up 3 bases and J gave up 6 bases, with 11 bases separating them. Written as DNA, the CDR3 is TGTGCCAGTAGTATGGTGGGTACGGCTGAAGCTTTCTTT. Its protein is CASSMVGTAEAFF.